This record covers a single T cell receptor beta chain. What it recognizes is unknown. Separate from the approximately 670-subject first cohort, the roughly 120-subject validation cohort was the one that the donors belonged to. This entry belongs to a study of cytomegalovirus exposure and HLA in healthy donors. Overall study findings and caveats: According to reports, the classifier identified cytomegalovirus status with high specificity and sensitivity.

Sequenced by immunoSEQ multiplex PCR; TCRdb stores in-frame clones only, minus some. The sample has about 56,000 clones; around 94% are singletons. CDR3 length: 15 amino acids. Trimming took 2 bases from V and 5 from J, leaving 16 bases between them. From germline, CDR1 is MNHEY and CDR2 SVGAGI. The chain links TRBV6-5 to TRBJ2-7; D possibly corresponds to TRBD1 (5 bases). This TCR was recovered from a man younger than 35 in good health and CMV-seronegative. Sample: PBMCs. CDR3 residues: CASSYRPGRVDEQYF. CDR3 nucleotide sequence: TGTGCCAGCAGTTACAGGCCCGGCAGGGTGGACGAGCAGTACTTC.